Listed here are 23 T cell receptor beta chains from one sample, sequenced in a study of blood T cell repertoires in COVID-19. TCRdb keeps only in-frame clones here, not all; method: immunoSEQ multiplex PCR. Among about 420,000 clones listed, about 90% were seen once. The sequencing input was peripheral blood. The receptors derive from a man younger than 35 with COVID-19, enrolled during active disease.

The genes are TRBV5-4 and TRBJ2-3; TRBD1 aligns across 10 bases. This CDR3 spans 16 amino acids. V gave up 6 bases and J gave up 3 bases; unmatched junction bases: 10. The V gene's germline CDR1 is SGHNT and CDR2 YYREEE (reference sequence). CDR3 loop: CASKTGGESGTDTQYF. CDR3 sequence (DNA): TGTGCCAGCAAGACAGGGGGCGAGTCAGGGACAGATACGCAGTATTTT.

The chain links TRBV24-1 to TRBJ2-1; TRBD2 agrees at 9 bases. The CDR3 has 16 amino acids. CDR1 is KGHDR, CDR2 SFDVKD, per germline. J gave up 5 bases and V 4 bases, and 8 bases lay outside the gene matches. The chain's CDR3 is CATSDPLAGAHNEQFF. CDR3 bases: TGTGCCACCAGTGACCCTTTAGCGGGGGCGCACAATGAGCAGTTCTTC.

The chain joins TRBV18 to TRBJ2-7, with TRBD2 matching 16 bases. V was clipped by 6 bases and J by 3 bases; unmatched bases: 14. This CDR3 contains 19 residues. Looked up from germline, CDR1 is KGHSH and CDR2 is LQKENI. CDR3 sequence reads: CASSAGGLAGGPPSYEQYF. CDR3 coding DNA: TGTGCCAGCTCCGCGGGGGGACTAGCGGGAGGGCCCCCAAGCTACGAGCAGTACTTC.

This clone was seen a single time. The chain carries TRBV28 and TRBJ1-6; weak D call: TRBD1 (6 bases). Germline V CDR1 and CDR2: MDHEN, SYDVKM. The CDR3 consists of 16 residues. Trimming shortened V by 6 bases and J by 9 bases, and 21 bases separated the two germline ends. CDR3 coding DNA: TGTGCCAGCAGCCTACCATGGACAGACGCGAGTTCACCCCTCCACTTT. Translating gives CASSLPWTDASSPLHF.

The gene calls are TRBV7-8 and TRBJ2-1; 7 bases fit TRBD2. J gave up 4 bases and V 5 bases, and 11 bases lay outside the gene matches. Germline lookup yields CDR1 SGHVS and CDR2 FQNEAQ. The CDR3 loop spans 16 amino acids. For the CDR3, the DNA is TGTGCCAGCAGCCACATCGGGGGGAAGTTTTACAATGAGCAGTTCTTC. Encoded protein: CASSHIGGKFYNEQFF.

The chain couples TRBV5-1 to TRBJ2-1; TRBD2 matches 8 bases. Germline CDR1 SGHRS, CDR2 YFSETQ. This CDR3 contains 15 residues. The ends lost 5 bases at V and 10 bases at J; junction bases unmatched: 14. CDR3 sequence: CASSLLAGGWKEQFF. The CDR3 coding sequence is TGCGCCAGCAGTCTCCTGGCGGGAGGTTGGAAAGAGCAGTTCTTC.

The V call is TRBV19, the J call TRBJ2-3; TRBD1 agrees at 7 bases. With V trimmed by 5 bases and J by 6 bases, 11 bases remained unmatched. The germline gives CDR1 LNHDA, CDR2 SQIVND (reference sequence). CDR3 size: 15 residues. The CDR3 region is CASSPRTGQLDTQYF. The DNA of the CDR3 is TGTGCCAGTAGTCCCCGGACAGGTCAATTGGATACGCAGTATTTT.

This chain's CDR3 is CASSTEREWTDTQYF. The CDR3 DNA follows: TGCGCCAGCAGCACCGAGCGGGAGTGGACAGATACGCAGTATTTT. V usage is TRBV5-1 and J usage is TRBJ2-3; 8 bases are shared with TRBD2. The germline CDR1 and CDR2 sequences are SGHRS and YFSETQ. V lost 4 bases to trimming and J lost 3 bases; unmatched junction nucleotides: 7. The CDR3 loop spans 15 amino acids. The whole variable domain, filled in from reference TRBV5-1 and TRBJ2-3, reads KAGVTQTPRYLIKTRGQQVTLSCSPISGHRSVSWYQQTPGQGLQFLFEYFSETQRNKGNFPGRFSGRQFSNSRSEMNVSTLELGDSALYLCASSTEREWTDTQYFGPGTRLTVL.

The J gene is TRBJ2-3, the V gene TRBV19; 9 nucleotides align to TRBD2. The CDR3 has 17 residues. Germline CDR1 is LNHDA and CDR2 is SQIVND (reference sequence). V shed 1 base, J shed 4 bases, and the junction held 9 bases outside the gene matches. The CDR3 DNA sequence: TGTGCCAGTAGTATAGGAGTTAGCGGGAGTTTCCCAGATACGCAGTATTTT. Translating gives CASSIGVSGSFPDTQYF.

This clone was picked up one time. CDR3 sequence (DNA): TGTGCCAGCAGCCCCGGGACAGACTATGGCTACACCTTC. Translated: CASSPGTDYGYTF. V usage is TRBV3-1 (or the pseudogene TRBV3-2) and J usage is TRBJ1-2; 7 nucleotides line up with TRBD1. Germline assignment: CDR1 LGHDT and CDR2 YNNKEL (reference sequence). J was trimmed by 3 bases and V by 4 bases; bases with no gene match: 2. The CDR3 loop spans 13 amino acids.

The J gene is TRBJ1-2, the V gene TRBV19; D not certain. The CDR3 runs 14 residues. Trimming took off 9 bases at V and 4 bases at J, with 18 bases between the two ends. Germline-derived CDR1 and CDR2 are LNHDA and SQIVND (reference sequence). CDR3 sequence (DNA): TGTGCCAGCCTCCCCGGCGGCTTTAGCTATGGCTACACCTTC. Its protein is CASLPGGFSYGYTF.

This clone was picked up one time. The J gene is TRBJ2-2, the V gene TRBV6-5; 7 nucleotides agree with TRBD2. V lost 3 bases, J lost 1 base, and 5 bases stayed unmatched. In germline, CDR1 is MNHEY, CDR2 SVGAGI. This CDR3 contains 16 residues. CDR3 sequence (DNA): TGTGCCAGCAGTTATGGCCAGCGGGGGAACACCGGGGAGCTGTTTTTT. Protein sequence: CASSYGQRGNTGELFF.

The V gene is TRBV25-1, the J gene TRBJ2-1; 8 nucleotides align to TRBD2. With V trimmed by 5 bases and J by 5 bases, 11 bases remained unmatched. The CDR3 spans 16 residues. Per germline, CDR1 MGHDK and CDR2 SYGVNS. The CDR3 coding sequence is TGTGCCAGCAGTTCCCGGACTAGCAGATTAGACAATGAGCAGTTCTTC. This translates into CASSSRTSRLDNEQFF.

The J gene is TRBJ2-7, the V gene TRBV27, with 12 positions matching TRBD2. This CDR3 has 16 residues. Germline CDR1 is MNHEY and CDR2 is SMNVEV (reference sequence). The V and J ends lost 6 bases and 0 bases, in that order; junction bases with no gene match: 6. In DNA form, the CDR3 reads TGTGCCAGCAGCTCACTAGCGGGAGGCAGCTCCTACGAGCAGTACTTC. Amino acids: CASSSLAGGSSYEQYF.

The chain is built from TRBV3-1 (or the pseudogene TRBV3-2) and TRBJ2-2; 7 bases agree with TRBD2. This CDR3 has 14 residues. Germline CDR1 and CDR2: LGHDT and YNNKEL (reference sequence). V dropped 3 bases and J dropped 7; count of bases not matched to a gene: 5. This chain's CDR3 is CASSHLASGGELFF. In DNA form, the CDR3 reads TGTGCCAGCAGCCATTTGGCTAGCGGCGGGGAGCTGTTTTTT.

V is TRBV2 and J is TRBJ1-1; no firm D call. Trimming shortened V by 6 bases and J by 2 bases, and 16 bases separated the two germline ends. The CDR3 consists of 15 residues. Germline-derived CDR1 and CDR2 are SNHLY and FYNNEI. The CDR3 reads CASSLPGVPNTEAFF. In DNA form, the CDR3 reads TGTGCCAGCAGCCTACCCGGGGTCCCCAACACTGAAGCTTTCTTT. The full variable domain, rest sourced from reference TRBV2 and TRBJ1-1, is EPEVTQTPSHQVTQMGQEVILRCVPISNHLYFYWYRQILGQKVEFLVSFYNNEISEKSEIFDDQFSVERPDGSNFTLKIRSTKLEDSAMYFCASSLPGVPNTEAFFGQGTRLTVV.

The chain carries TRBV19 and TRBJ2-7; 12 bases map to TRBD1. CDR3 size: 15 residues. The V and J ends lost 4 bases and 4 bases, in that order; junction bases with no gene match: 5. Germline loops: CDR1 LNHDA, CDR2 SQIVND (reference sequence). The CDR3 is CASSTGQGAPYEQYF. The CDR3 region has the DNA TGTGCCAGTAGTACGGGACAGGGGGCGCCGTACGAGCAGTACTTC.

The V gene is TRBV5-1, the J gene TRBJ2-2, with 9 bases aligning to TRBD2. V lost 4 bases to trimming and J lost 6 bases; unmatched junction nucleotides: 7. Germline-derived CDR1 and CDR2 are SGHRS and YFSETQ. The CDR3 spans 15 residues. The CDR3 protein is CASSPGREGPGELFF. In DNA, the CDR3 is TGCGCCAGCAGCCCAGGGCGGGAGGGACCCGGGGAGCTGTTTTTT.

CDR3 sequence: CASSTSEGEQYF. CDR3 bases: TGTGCCAGCAGTACTAGCGAGGGCGAGCAGTACTTC. The chain is built from TRBV2 and TRBJ2-7; TRBD2 matches 7 bases. V lost 5 bases and J lost 6; bases outside the gene matches: 4. The CDR3 runs 12 residues. CDR1 SNHLY and CDR2 FYNNEI come from the germline V gene.

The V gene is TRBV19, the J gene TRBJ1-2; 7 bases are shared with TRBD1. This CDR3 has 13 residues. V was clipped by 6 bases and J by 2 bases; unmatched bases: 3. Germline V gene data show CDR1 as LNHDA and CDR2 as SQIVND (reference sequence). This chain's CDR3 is CASRGTENYGYTF. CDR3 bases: TGTGCCAGTAGAGGGACAGAGAACTATGGCTACACCTTC. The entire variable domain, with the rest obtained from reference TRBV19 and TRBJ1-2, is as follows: DGGITQSPKYLFRKEGQNVTLSCEQNLNHDAMYWYRQDPGQGLRLIYYSQIVNDFQKGDIAEGYSVSREKKESFPLTVTSAQKNPTAFYLCASRGTENYGYTFGSGTRLTVV.

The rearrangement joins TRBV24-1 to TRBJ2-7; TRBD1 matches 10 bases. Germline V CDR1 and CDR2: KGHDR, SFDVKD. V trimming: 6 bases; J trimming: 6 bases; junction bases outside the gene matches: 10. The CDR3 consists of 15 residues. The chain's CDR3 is CATSTGGQGSSEQYF. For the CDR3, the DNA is TGTGCCACCAGTACGGGGGGACAGGGGAGTTCCGAGCAGTACTTC.

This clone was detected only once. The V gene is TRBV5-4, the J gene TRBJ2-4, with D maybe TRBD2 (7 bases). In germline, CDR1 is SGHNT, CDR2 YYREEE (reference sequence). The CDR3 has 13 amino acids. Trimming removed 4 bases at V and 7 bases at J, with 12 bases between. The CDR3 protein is CASSGGGRNIQYF. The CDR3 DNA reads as TGTGCCAGCAGCGGGGGGGGGCGTAACATTCAGTACTTC.

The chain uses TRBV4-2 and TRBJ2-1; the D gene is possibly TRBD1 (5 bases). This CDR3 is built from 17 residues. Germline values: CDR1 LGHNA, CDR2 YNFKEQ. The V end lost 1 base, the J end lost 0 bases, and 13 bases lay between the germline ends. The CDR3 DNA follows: TGTGCCAGCAGCCAAGCTCGGCAGGGTTACTCCTACAATGAGCAGTTCTTC. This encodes CASSQARQGYSYNEQFF.